The present entry profiles one T cell receptor beta chain with its context. This sample is part of a study of metastatic and nonmetastatic thyroid tumors. TCRdb reassembled clones from the PCR reads with MiXCR. The sample lists 60,000 or so clones; 25% to 35% were seen once. Nobody among the patients had been given any treatment before thyroid surgery. The sequence derives from a female donor with papillary thyroid cancer or a benign thyroid nodule (not recorded which). Some clones in this sample may be carry-over from other donors' samples. Sequenced material: blood.

The CDR3 loop is CASGGTETSTDTQYF. As DNA, the CDR3 is TGTGCCAGCGGAGGTACCGAGACTAGCACAGATACGCAGTATTTT. J is TRBJ2-3 and V is TRBV18; D is perhaps TRBD2 (5 bases). The V gene lost 8 bases and the J gene lost 0 bases, with 15 bases spanning the gap. The CDR3 is made up of 15 amino acids. Germline V lookup: CDR1 KGHSH, CDR2 LQKENI.